This entry lists 10 T cell receptor beta chains sequenced from one sample in a study of T-cell reconstitution after alpha-beta-depleted transplantation in children. A library of TCRbeta sequences, prepared with unique molecular identifiers, was generated. MiXCR was run by TCRdb on the PCR reads, yielding one entry per CDR3 protein. Seen here are some 350,000 distinct CDR3 sequences, roughly 16% observed once, and the top ten hold roughly 40%. Sequences were derived from PBMCs, mostly from graft donor cells, sampled 360 days after TCRalphabeta/CD19-depleted stem cell transplant. The receptors were gathered from a male patient between 2 and 15 years old who had a stem cell transplant for acute lymphoblastic leukemia, so the T cells may come from the graft donor.

The chain combines TRBV9 with TRBJ2-7, with D maybe TRBD2 (6 bases). Germline CDR1 and CDR2: SGDLS and YYNGEE. The CDR3 has 14 residues. V was shortened by 0 bases and J by 3 bases, with 10 bases between the two germline ends. CDR3 loop: CASSVGDGGYEQYF. The CDR3 nucleotides are TGTGCCAGCAGCGTAGGGGACGGGGGCTACGAGCAGTACTTC.

Written as DNA, the CDR3 is TGTGCCAGCAGCCCCCCGGGGACTCCTGAGCAGTTCTTC. Translated, it gives CASSPPGTPEQFF. V is TRBV7-9 and J is TRBJ2-1; D perhaps matches TRBD2 (6 bases). The length of the CDR3 is 13 residues. V lost 5 bases and J lost 9, with 14 bases in between. Looked up from germline, CDR1 is SEHNR and CDR2 is FQNEAQ (reference sequence).

The chain carries TRBV5-1 and TRBJ2-5; 7 bases map to TRBD1. The CDR3 contains 16 residues. V trimming: 2 bases; J trimming: 0 bases; junction bases outside the gene matches: 7. CDR1 and CDR2 (germline): SGHRS, YFSETQ. In DNA, the CDR3 is TGCGCCAGCAGCTTCCCCAGGGGGATGGACCAAGAGACCCAGTACTTC. Protein sequence: CASSFPRGMDQETQYF.

CDR3 residues: CASKVPGQSSVAEAFF. The CDR3 DNA reads as TGTGCCAGCAAAGTCCCGGGACAGAGTTCAGTCGCTGAAGCTTTCTTT. The V call is TRBV12-3 or TRBV12-4, the J call TRBJ1-1, with 7 bases identical to TRBD1. The CDR3 runs 16 residues. The ends lost 7 bases at V and 6 bases at J; junction bases unmatched: 17.

The CDR3, as DNA: TGTGCCAGCAGCTTAGTTGACCGACTAGCGGGAGCCCTCACAGATACGCAGTATTTT. Translation: CASSLVDRLAGALTDTQYF. The chain carries TRBV7-6 and TRBJ2-3; 12 nucleotides match TRBD2. The CDR3 loop spans 19 amino acids. The junction had 10 bases not matched to a gene; V was cut back by 1 base and J by 2 bases. Germline CDR1 reads SGHVS; CDR2 reads FNYEAQ.

The chain is built from TRBV28 and TRBJ2-1, with TRBD1 identical over 9 bases. This CDR3 region has 15 residues. The trim removed 8 bases at V and 6 bases at J, leaving 11 bases unmatched. CDR1 and CDR2 (germline): MDHEN, SYDVKM. The CDR3 reads CASGWSPGQGNEQFF. CDR3 nucleotides: TGTGCCAGCGGTTGGTCCCCGGGACAGGGCAATGAGCAGTTCTTC.

This clonotype was counted only a few times. The genes are TRBV6-2 or TRBV6-3 and TRBJ2-7; TRBD2 matches 9 bases. V shed 6 bases and J 7 bases; nucleotides not matched to a gene: 16. From germline, CDR1 is MNHEY and CDR2 SVGEGT. This CDR3 region has 16 residues. In nucleotides, the CDR3 is TGTGCCAGCAGCGGAGGCCTAGCGGGACTTAAAGGGGAGCAGTACTTC. Protein product: CASSGGLAGLKGEQYF.

This clonotype turned up a few times. The gene calls are TRBV14 and TRBJ2-2, with no clear D. Germline V gene sequence: CDR1 SGHDN, CDR2 FVKESK. Trimming pared 0 bases from V and 4 bases from J, leaving 15 bases between. The CDR3 loop spans 17 amino acids. CDR3 protein: CASSQEIEGLRTGELFF. The CDR3 DNA follows: TGTGCCAGCAGCCAAGAAATAGAAGGGCTGCGCACCGGGGAGCTGTTTTTT.

V usage is TRBV29-1 and J usage is TRBJ2-4; tentatively, D is TRBD2 (6 bases). Trimming took off 4 bases at V and 6 bases at J, with 13 bases between the two ends. In germline, CDR1 is SQVTM, CDR2 ANQGSEA. The CDR3 has 13 residues. The CDR3 DNA reads as TGCAGCGTTGGGCGCGCGGAGGGAAACATTCAGTACTTC. This sequence encodes CSVGRAEGNIQYF.

This clonotype was recorded at least ten times. This chain joins TRBV28 and TRBJ2-5, with 9 positions matching TRBD2. The V segment lost 7 bases and the J segment 5 bases; nucleotides outside the gene matches: 11. The CDR3 runs 15 residues. CDR1 and CDR2 from the germline V gene are MDHEN and SYDVKM. CDR3 protein: CASTWGGRARETQYF. In DNA form, the CDR3 reads TGTGCCAGCACATGGGGCGGGAGGGCGCGGGAGACCCAGTACTTC.